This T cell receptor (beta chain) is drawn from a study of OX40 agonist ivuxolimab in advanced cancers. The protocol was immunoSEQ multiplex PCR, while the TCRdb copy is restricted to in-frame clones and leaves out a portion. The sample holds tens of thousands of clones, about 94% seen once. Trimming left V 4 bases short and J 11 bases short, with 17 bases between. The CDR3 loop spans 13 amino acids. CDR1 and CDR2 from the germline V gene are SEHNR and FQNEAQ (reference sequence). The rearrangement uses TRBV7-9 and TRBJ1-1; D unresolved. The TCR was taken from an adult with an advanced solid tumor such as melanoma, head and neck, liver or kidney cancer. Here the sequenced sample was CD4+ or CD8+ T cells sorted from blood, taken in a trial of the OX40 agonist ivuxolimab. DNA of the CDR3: TGTGCCAGCAGCTCTGACCTCTCCCTAGGGGCTTTCTTT. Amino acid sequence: CASSSDLSLGAFF.